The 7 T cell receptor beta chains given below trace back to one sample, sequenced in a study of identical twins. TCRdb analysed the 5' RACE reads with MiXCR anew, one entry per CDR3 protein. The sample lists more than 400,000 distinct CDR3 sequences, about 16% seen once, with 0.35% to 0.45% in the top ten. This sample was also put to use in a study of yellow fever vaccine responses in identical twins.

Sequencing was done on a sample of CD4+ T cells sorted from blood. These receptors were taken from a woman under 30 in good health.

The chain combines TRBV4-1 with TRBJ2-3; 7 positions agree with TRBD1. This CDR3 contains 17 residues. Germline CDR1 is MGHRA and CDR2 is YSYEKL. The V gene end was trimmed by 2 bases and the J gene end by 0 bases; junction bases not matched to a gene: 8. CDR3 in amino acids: CASSQPGQRPSTDTQYF. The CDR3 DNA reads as TGCGCCAGCAGCCAACCGGGACAGCGACCCAGCACAGATACGCAGTATTTT.

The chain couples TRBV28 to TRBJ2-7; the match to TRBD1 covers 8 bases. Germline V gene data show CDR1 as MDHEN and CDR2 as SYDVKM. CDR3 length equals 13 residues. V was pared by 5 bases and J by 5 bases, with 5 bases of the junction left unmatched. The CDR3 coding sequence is TGTGCCAGCAGTGAACAGGGGGAACACGAGCAGTACGTC. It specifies CASSEQGEHEQYV.

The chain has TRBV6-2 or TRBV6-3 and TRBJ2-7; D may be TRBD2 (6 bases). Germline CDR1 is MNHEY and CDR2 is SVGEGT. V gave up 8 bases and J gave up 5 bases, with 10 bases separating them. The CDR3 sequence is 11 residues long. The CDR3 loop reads CASRTIHEQYV. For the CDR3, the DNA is TGTGCCAGCCGGACTATTCACGAGCAGTACGTC.

CDR3 in DNA: TGTGCCAGCAGCCAAAGGACTCCTAGCACAGATACGCAGTATTTT. This gives the protein CASSQRTPSTDTQYF. V gene TRBV4-2 combines with J gene TRBJ2-3, with D maybe TRBD2 (5 bases). V dropped 2 bases and J dropped 0 bases, with 9 bases sitting between them. The CDR3 has 15 residues. In germline, CDR1 is LGHNA, CDR2 YNFKEQ.

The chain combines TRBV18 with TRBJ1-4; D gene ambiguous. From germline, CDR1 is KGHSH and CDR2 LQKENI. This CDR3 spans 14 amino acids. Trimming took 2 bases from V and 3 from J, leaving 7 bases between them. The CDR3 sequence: CASSPDTSNEKLFF. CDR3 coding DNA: TGTGCCAGCTCACCAGATACCTCTAATGAAAAACTGTTTTTT.

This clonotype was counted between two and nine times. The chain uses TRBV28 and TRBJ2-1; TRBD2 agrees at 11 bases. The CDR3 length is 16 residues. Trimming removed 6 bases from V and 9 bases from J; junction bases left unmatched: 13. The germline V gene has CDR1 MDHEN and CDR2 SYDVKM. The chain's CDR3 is CASSPRTSGLWSEQFF. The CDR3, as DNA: TGTGCCAGCAGCCCAAGGACTAGCGGGTTGTGGAGTGAGCAGTTCTTC.

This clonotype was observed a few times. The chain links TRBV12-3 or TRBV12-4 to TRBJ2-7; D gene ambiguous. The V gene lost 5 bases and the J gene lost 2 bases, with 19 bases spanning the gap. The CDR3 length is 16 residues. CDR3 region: CASSTTGMGFPYEQYF. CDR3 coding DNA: TGTGCCAGCAGTACAACGGGTATGGGGTTCCCCTACGAGCAGTACTTC.